This T cell receptor beta chain was observed in a study of graft-versus-host responses after intestinal transplantation. Study as a whole: Every transplant recipient was induced with anti-thymocyte globulin, then maintained on tacrolimus and steroids for two to four years.

General study points: Graft-donor T cell macrochimerism coincided with high graft-versus-host to host-versus-graft clonal ratios in allografts. There were GvH clones found in recipient marrow, and some of them appeared first in ileum or blood. Peak levels of circulating GvH clones tracked with early post-transplant HvG declines.

This clone was observed a handful of times. What it recognizes is unknown. CDR3 length equals 13 residues. Trimming pared 10 bases from V and 7 bases from J, leaving 19 bases between. In germline, CDR1 is MNHEY, CDR2 SVGAGI. The protocol was immunoSEQ multiplex PCR, while the TCRdb copy is restricted to in-frame clones and leaves out a portion. Of approximately 79,000 clones listed, approximately 80% are singletons. This specimen was unstimulated CD4+ T cells sorted from spleen or lymph node cells, taken before intestinal transplant. The TCR sequence derives from a human donor who received an intestinal transplant. This chain connects TRBV6-5 to TRBJ2-5, with D possibly matching TRBD2 (5 bases). CDR3 region: CAITAGPSGTQYF. The CDR3 region has the DNA TGTGCCATCACCGCGGGCCCATCCGGGACCCAGTACTTC.